The clone carrying this T cell receptor beta chain has a single count. This CDR3 comprises 21 residues. The V end lost 3 bases, the J end lost 0 bases, and 27 bases lay between the germline ends. CDR1 and CDR2 from the germline V gene are MGHRA and YSYEKL. In the PCR, 60 Vbeta and 13 Jbeta primers were used. Some clones are missing from TCRdb's copy, which holds only in-frame ones; the method was immunoSEQ multiplex PCR. Here the sample spans 150,000 or so clones, roughly 74% being singletons. This sample was included in a study of cytomegalovirus exposure and HLA in healthy donors. The source of this sequence is a man aged 18 to 29 in good health and CMV-seropositive. The V and J genes are TRBV4-1 and TRBJ1-3, with TRBD1 as a possible D gene (5 bases). The sequenced material came from PBMCs. In nucleotides, the CDR3 is TGCGCCAGCAGCCACTCCCCTCGGGTACAGGTACCACACTACTCTGGAAACACCATATATTTT. Translating gives CASSHSPRVQVPHYSGNTIYF.